A selection of T cell receptor beta chains follows, all from one sample in a study of blood T cell repertoires in COVID-19. This table comes from immunoSEQ multiplex PCR, and its TCRdb copy is limited to in-frame clones, with some not included. The repertoire includes roughly 360,000 clones, roughly 90% of them detected once, and 0.95% to 1% sits in the top ten. The source material was PBMCs or T cells enriched from blood (not recorded which). Source of these receptors: a woman aged 25 to 39 with acute COVID-19. Each CDR3 is given with its conserved first and last residue. A D gene is named only where the DNA matches it firmly. A clone size is listed for some rows: how often the clone was seen (once, few, many), or a class if it is expanded.

>TRBJ2-7|-|TRBD1|TRBV7-2
CASSLTGESYEQYF
TGTGCCAGCAGCTTAACAGGGGAATCCTACGAGCAGTACTTC
>TRBJ1-1|once|TRBD1|TRBV6-6
CASSYRGRDTEAFF
TGTGCCAGCAGTTACAGGGGGCGTGACACTGAAGCTTTCTTT
>TRBJ1-6|-|TRBD1|TRBV25-1
CASSESMTGTNSPLHF
TGTGCCAGCAGTGAATCCATGACAGGGACTAATTCACCCCTCCACTTT
>TRBJ2-7|-|TRBD1|TRBV7-2
CASSLALGTGEYEQYF
TGTGCCAGCAGCTTAGCCCTGGGGACAGGGGAATACGAGCAGTACTTC
>TRBJ2-7|-|TRBD1|TRBV7-9
CASSLGKGGRYEQYF
TGTGCCAGCAGCTTAGGAAAAGGGGGCAGGTACGAGCAGTACTTC
>TRBJ1-1|-|-|TRBV6-6
CASFRLQGITEAFF
TGTGCCAGCTTTCGACTCCAGGGGATAACTGAAGCTTTCTTT
>TRBJ1-2|-|-|TRBV5-4
CASSLGAKNGYTF
TGTGCCAGCAGCTTGGGCGCCAAAAATGGCTACACCTTC
>TRBJ1-4|-|-|TRBV19
CASSIVSGFGEKLFF
TGTGCCAGTAGTATAGTTAGCGGGTTTGGCGAAAAACTGTTTTTT
>TRBJ1-2|-|-|TRBV11-2
CASSQIRGGGKYYGYTF
TGTGCCAGCAGCCAAATCCGCGGCGGGGGGAAGTACTATGGCTACACCTTC
>TRBJ1-1|-|-|TRBV5-1
CASSLGNADITEAFF
TGCGCCAGCAGCTTGGGTAACGCAGACATCACTGAAGCTTTCTTT
>TRBJ2-3|-|TRBD2|TRBV5-3
CARSLSQRGNTDTQYF
TGTGCCAGAAGCTTGTCCCAGCGGGGGAACACAGATACGCAGTATTTT
>TRBJ2-1|-|TRBD2|TRBV4-2
CASSQGLAGAPPYNEQFF
TGTGCCAGCAGCCAAGGACTAGCGGGGGCCCCTCCCTACAATGAGCAGTTCTTC
>TRBJ1-5|-|TRBD1|TRBV5-1
CASSSTGDQPQHF
TGCGCCAGCAGCTCTACAGGGGACCAGCCCCAGCATTTT
>TRBJ2-3|-|-|TRBV27
CASSIRTTDTQYF
TGTGCCAGCAGTATTCGGACTACAGATACGCAGTATTTT
>TRBJ2-7|-|TRBD1|TRBV28
CASRHSDRAQYF
TGTGCCAGCAGACATTCCGACAGGGCGCAGTACTTC
>TRBJ2-3|-|-|TRBV10-3
CATQGGAGATDTQYF
TGTGCCACCCAGGGGGGAGCGGGGGCAACGGATACGCAGTATTTT
>TRBJ1-6|-|-|TRBV10-3
CAISEGQGFPLHF
TGTGCCATCAGTGAGGGGCAGGGTTTTCCCCTCCACTTT
>TRBJ2-1|-|TRBD2|TRBV19
CASSIGYSEGLSYNEQFF
TGTGCCAGTAGTATAGGTTACTCGGAGGGACTATCCTACAATGAGCAGTTCTTC
>TRBJ2-7|-|TRBD2|TRBV7-2
CASSATSGGARREQYF
TGTGCCAGCAGCGCTACTAGCGGGGGGGCTCGTCGAGAGCAGTACTTC
>TRBJ2-7|-|TRBD2|TRBV9
CASSVEAGGSYEQYF
TGTGCCAGCAGCGTAGAGGCGGGGGGCTCCTACGAGCAGTACTTC
>TRBJ2-7|-|-|TRBV5-1
CASSFVQGAYEQYF
TGCGCCAGCAGCTTTGTACAGGGCGCTTACGAGCAGTACTTC
>TRBJ2-3|-|TRBD2|TRBV10-2
CASLGLAGGTSSTDTQYF
TGCGCCAGCCTGGGACTAGCGGGGGGCACATCAAGCACAGATACGCAGTATTTT
>TRBJ2-7|-|-|TRBV5-6
CASSLDRPISSYEQYF
TGTGCCAGCAGCTTGGACAGGCCGATCAGCTCCTACGAGCAGTACTTC